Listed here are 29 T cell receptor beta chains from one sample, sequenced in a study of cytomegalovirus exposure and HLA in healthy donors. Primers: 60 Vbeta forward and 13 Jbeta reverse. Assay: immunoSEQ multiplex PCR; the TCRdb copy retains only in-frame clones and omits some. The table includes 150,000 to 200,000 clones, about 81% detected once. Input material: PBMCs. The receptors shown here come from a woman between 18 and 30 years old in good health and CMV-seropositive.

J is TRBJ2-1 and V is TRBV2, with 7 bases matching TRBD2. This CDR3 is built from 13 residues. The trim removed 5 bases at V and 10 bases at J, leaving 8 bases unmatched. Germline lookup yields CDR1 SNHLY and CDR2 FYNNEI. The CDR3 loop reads CASSSPRGSEQFF. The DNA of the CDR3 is TGTGCCAGCAGTTCCCCGCGGGGGAGCGAGCAGTTCTTC.

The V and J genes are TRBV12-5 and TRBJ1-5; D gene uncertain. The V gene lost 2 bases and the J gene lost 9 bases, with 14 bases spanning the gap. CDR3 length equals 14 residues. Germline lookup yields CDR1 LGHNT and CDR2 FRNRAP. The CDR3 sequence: CASGLRAGRTPQHF. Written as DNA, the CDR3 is TGTGCTAGTGGTTTGAGGGCGGGCAGGACGCCCCAGCATTTT.

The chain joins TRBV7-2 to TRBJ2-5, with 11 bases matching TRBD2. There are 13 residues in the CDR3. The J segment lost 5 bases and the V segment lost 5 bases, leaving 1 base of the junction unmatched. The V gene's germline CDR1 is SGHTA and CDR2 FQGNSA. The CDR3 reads CASSRTSGETQYF. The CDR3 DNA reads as TGTGCCAGCAGCCGGACTAGCGGGGAGACCCAGTACTTC.

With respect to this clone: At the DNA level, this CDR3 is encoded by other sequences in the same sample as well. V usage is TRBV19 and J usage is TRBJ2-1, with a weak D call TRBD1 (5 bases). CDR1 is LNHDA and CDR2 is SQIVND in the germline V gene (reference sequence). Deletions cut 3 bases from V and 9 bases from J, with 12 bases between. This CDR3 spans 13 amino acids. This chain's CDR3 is CASSISTGSEQFF. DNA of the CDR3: TGTGCCAGTAGTATCTCAACAGGAAGTGAGCAGTTCTTC.

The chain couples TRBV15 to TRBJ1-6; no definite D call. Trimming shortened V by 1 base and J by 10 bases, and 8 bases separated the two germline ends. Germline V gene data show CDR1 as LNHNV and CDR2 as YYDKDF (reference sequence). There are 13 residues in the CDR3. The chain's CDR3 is CATSRVGESPLHF. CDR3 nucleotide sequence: TGTGCCACCAGCAGAGTTGGGGAGTCACCCCTCCACTTT.

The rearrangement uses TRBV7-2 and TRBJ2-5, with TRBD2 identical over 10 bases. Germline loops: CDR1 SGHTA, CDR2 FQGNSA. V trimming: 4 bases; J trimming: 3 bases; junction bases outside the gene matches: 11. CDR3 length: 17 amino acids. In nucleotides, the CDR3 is TGTGCCAGCAGCTCGCGTGCTAGCGGGGGTATTGAAGAGACCCAGTACTTC. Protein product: CASSSRASGGIEETQYF.

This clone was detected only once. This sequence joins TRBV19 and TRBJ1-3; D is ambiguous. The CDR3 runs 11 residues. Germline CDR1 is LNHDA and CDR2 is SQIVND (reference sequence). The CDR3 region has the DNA TGTTGGTTGAGCTCTGGAAACACCATATATTTT. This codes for CWLSSGNTIYF.

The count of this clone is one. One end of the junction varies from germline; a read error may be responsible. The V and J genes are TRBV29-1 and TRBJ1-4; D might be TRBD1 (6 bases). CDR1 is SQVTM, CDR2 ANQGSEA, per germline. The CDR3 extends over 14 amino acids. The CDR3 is CSVKDRQINEKLFF. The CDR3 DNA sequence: TGCAGCGTTAAAGACAGGCAGATTAATGAAAAACTGTTTTTT.

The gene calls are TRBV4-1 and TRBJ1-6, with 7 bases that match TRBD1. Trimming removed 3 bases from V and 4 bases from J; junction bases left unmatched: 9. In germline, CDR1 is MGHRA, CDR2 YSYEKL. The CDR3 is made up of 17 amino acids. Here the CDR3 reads CASSQTGTVAYNSPLHF. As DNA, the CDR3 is TGCGCCAGCAGCCAGACAGGGACGGTAGCTTATAATTCACCCCTCCACTTT.

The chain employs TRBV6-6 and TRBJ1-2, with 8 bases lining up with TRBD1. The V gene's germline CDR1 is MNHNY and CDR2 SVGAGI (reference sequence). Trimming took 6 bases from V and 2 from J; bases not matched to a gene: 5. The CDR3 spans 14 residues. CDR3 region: CASSPDRGNYGYTF. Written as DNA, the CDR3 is TGTGCCAGCAGCCCCGACAGGGGAAACTATGGCTACACCTTC.

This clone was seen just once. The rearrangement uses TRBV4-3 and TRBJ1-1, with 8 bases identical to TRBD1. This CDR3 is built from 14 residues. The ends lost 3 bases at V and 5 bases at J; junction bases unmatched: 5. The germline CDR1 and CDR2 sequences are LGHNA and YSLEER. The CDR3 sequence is CASSHADRETEAFF. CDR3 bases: TGCGCCAGCAGCCACGCGGACAGGGAAACTGAAGCTTTCTTT.

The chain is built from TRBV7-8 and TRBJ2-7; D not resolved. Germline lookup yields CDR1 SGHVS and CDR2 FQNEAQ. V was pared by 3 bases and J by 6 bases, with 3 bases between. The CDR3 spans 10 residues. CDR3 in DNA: TGTGCCAGCAGCTTTAGCGAGCAGTACGTC. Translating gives CASSFSEQYV.

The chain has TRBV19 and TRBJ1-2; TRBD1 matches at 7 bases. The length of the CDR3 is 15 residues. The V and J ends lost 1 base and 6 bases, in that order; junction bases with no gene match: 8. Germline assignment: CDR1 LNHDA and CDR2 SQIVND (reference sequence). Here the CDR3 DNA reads TGTGCCAGTAGTATAGGAACAGGGGTGAACGATGGCTACACCTTC. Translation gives CASSIGTGVNDGYTF.

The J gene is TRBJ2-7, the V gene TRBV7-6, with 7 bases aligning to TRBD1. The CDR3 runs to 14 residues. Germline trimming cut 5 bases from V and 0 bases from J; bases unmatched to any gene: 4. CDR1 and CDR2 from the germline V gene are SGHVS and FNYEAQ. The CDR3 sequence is CASSRQGSSYEQYF. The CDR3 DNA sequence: TGTGCCAGCAGCCGACAGGGTAGCTCCTACGAGCAGTACTTC.

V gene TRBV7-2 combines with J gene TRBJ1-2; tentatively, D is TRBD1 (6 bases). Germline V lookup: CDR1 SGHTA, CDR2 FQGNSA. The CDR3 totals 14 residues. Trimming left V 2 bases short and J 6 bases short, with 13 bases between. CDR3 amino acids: CASSLIAGGDGYTF. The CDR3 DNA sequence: TGTGCCAGCAGCTTAATTGCGGGGGGCGATGGCTACACCTTC.

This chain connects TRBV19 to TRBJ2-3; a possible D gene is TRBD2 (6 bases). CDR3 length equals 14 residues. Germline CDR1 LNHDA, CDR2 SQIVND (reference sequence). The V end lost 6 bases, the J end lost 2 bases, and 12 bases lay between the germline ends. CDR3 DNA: TGTGCCAGTAGCCTTGGGACTGACACAGATACGCAGTATTTT. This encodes CASSLGTDTDTQYF.

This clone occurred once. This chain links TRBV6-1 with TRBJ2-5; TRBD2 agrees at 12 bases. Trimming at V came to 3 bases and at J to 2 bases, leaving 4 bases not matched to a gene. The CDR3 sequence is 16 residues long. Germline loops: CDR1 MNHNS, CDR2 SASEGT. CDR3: CASSDPGLAGQETQYF. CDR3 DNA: TGTGCCAGCAGTGACCCCGGACTAGCGGGGCAAGAGACCCAGTACTTC.

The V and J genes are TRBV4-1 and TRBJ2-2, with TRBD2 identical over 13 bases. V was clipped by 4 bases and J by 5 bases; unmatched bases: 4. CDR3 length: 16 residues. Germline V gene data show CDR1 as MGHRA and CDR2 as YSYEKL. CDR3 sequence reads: CASSPKLAGGTGELFF. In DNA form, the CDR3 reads TGCGCCAGCAGCCCAAAACTAGCGGGGGGGACCGGGGAGCTGTTTTTT.

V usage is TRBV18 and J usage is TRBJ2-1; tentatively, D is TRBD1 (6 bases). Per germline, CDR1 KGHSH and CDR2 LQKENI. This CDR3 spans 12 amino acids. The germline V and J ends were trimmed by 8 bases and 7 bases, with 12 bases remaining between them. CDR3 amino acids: CASRDIENEQFF. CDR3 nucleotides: TGTGCCAGCCGGGACATTGAAAATGAGCAGTTCTTC.

CDR3 protein: CASRDTGDYGYTF. Written as DNA, the CDR3 is TGTGCCAGCAGAGATACAGGGGATTATGGCTACACCTTC. The chain has TRBV7-9 and TRBJ1-2; 7 nucleotides match TRBD1. The CDR3 totals 13 residues. Germline V lookup: CDR1 SEHNR, CDR2 FQNEAQ (reference sequence). The V segment lost 6 bases and the J segment 5 bases; nucleotides outside the gene matches: 6.

The CDR3, as DNA: TGTGCCACCAGCAGACTAACAGTCACCCCTTACAATGAGCAGTTCTTC. This sequence encodes CATSRLTVTPYNEQFF. V and J are TRBV15 and TRBJ2-1; unclear D gene. The CDR3 runs to 16 residues. CDR1 LNHNV and CDR2 YYDKDF come from the germline V gene (reference sequence). Between the trimmed V and J ends, which lost 2 bases and 4 bases, there was a span of 15 bases.

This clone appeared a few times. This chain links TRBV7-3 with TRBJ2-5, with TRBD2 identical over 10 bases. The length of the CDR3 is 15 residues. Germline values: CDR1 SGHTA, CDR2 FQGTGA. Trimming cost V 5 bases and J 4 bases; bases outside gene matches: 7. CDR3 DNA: TGTGCCAGCAGCCCCCAGCGGGGGGGCCCAGAGACCCAGTACTTC. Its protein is CASSPQRGGPETQYF. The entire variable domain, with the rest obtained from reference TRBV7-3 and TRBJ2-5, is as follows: GAGVSQTPSNKVTEKGKYVELRCDPISGHTALYWYRQSLGQGPEFLIYFQGTGAADDSGLPNDRFFAVRPEGSVSTLKIQRTERGDSAVYLCASSPQRGGPETQYFGPGTRLLVL.

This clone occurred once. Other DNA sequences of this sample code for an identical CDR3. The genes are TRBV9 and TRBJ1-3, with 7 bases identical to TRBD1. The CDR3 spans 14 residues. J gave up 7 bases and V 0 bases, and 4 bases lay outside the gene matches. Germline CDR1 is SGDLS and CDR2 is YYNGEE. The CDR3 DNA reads TGTGCCAGCAGCGTAGGGACAGGTGGGAACACCATATATTTT. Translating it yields CASSVGTGGNTIYF.

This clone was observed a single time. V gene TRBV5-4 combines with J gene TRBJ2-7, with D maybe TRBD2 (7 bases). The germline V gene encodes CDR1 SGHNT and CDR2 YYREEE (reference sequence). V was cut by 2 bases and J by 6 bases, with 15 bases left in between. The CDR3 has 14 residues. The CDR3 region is CASSLGGAAGEQYV. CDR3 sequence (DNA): TGTGCCAGCAGCTTAGGGGGGGCAGCTGGCGAGCAGTACGTC.

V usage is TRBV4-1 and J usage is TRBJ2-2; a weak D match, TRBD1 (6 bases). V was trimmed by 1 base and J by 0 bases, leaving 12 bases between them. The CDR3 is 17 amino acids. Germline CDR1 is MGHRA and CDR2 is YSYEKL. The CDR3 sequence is CASSQGDRRSNTGELFF. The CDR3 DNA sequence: TGCGCCAGCAGCCAAGGAGACAGGCGGTCGAACACCGGGGAGCTGTTTTTT.

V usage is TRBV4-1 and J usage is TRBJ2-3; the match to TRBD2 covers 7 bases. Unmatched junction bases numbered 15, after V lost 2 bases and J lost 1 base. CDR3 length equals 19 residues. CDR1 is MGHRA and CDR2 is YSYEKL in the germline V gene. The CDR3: CASSQTQGLERGGTDTQYF. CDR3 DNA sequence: TGCGCCAGCAGCCAAACCCAAGGTTTGGAACGGGGGGGCACAGATACGCAGTATTTT.

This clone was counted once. CDR3 in amino acids: CASSGLGTGSGNTIYF. The CDR3 nucleotides read TGTGCCAGCAGTGGCCTTGGTACAGGGTCCGGAAACACCATATATTTT. The chain is built from TRBV2 and TRBJ1-3; D possibly corresponds to TRBD1 (6 bases). Trimming removed 4 bases from V and 4 bases from J, with 17 bases in between. The CDR3 runs 16 residues. Germline V gene data show CDR1 as SNHLY and CDR2 as FYNNEI.

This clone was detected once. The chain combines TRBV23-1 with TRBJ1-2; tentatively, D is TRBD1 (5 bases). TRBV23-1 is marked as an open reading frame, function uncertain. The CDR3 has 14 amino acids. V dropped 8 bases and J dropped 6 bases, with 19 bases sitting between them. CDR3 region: CASPPLKGNDGYTF. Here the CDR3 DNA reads TGCGCCAGCCCCCCTCTCAAGGGGAATGATGGCTACACCTTC.

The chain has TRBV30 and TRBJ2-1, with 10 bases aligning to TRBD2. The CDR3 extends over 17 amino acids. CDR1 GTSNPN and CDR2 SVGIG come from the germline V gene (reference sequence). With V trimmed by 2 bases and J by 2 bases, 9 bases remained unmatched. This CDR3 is CAWSSSGGALTYNEQFF. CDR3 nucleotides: TGTGCCTGGAGTTCGAGCGGGGGGGCCTTGACCTACAATGAGCAGTTCTTC.